This T cell receptor beta chain is from a study of T cell changes during pregnancy in multiple sclerosis. The CDR3 has 14 residues. Germline CDR1 reads SGHNT; CDR2 reads YYREEE (reference sequence). J was trimmed by 5 bases and V by 10 bases; bases with no gene match: 9. Sequenced by immunoSEQ multiplex PCR; TCRdb stores in-frame clones only, minus some. The data contain roughly 24,000 clones, roughly 90% of them singletons. The receptor comes from a female donor with multiple sclerosis, enrolled in a pregnancy study. The J gene is TRBJ2-2, the V gene TRBV5-4; 9 nucleotides line up with TRBD1. The sequencing here drew on CD8+ T cells from peripheral blood mononuclear cells, taken after pregnancy. CDR3 region: CAAGDRAGTGELFF. The CDR3 region has the DNA TGTGCCGCGGGGGACAGGGCGGGGACCGGGGAGCTGTTTTTT.